Included here is one T cell receptor beta chain sequence, with context. This CDR3 comprises 14 residues. The J segment lost 5 bases and the V segment lost 4 bases, leaving 6 bases of the junction unmatched. Germline CDR1 reads SGHAT; CDR2 reads FQNNGV. Cohorts were determined from participant-reported clinical history. The sample originates from a study of blood T cell repertoires in COVID-19. Study-wide context: Donors in the United States, Italy and Spain gave samples during acute or convalescent COVID-19.

Original processing notes: The authors estimated nucleated cell counts from reference gene primer amplification. Only in-frame clones appear in the TCRdb table, and some are missing; sequencing was by immunoSEQ multiplex PCR. V, J and clone size reflect that table, while D and trimming were determined from the DNA. This table has fewer than 500,000 clones, 85% to 90% appearing once. This clonotype was sampled from a man between 25 and 39 years old who had recovered from COVID-19. The chain has TRBV11-2 and TRBJ2-7; 9 bases align to TRBD1. Sequenced material: PBMCs or T cells enriched from blood (not recorded which). The CDR3 DNA reads TGTGCCAGCAGCTCCGGGACAGGGCGAAACGAGCAGTACTTC. The encoded protein is CASSSGTGRNEQYF. The whole variable domain, filled in from reference TRBV11-2 and TRBJ2-7, reads EAGVAQSPRYKIIEKRQSVAFWCNPISGHATLYWYQQILGQGPKLLIQFQNNGVVDDSQLPKDRFSAERLKGVDSTLKIQPAKLEDSAVYLCASSSGTGRNEQYFGPGTRLTVT.